What follows are 11 T cell receptor beta chains derived from one specimen sequenced in a study of tumor-infiltrating lymphocytes in primary liver carcinoma. From 20-30 mg of unsorted bulk tissue, DNA and RNA were co-extracted together. Total RNA (approximately 500 ng) served as template for TCR beta cDNA synthesis primed by a constant-region primer. Libraries for TCR beta were built through three nested multiplex PCR rounds, which together made up a slightly modified ARM-PCR procedure. The two initial PCR rounds, about 9 cycles each, used TRBV1-TRBV30 forward and C-beta reverse primers. One entry per CDR3 protein, called by TCRdb with MiXCR from the multiplex PCR reads. The profile shows more than 85,000 distinct CDR3 sequences, approximately 82% of them singletons. The sequenced sample consisted of liver tumor tissue from sampling region 3. Subset in this sample: tumor region T3, left-lateral pole. The origin of the receptors is a man aged 40-50 years with primary liver carcinoma and hepatitis B virus infection.

The sample holds many counts of this clonotype. The chain recombines TRBV15 with TRBJ2-5; D unresolved. CDR3 size: 14 residues. The germline V gene encodes CDR1 LNHNV and CDR2 YYDKDF (reference sequence). Trimming stripped 1 base from V and 1 base from J, with 7 bases between. The CDR3 nucleotides are TGTGCCACCAGCAGAGGCGGTAGCCAAGAGACCCAGTACTTC. It specifies CATSRGGSQETQYF.

A note on this clonotype: One junction end disagrees with the germline gene, perhaps due to a read error. The chain carries TRBV29-1 and TRBJ1-1; D not resolved. The CDR3 spans 15 residues. The germline gives CDR1 SQVTM, CDR2 ANQGSEA. The CDR3 region has the DNA TGCAGCGTCGGTGGAGGATGGGGTATAAACACTGGAGCTTTCTTT. It encodes CSVGGGWGINTGAFF.

This clonotype was seen many times. The V call is TRBV5-5, the J call TRBJ1-1; the D is unclear. The CDR3 runs 13 residues. V dropped 4 bases and J dropped 0 bases, with 7 bases sitting between them. CDR1 is SGHKS and CDR2 is YYEKEE in the germline V gene (reference sequence). The DNA for the CDR3 is TGTGCCAGCAGCCGCAGCATGAACACTGAAGCTTTCTTT. Translation gives CASSRSMNTEAFF.

Notes on this clonotype: One junction end disagrees with the germline gene, perhaps due to a read error. The V and J genes are TRBV5-6 and TRBJ2-7; D not certain. Germline V gene sequence: CDR1 SGHDT, CDR2 YYEEEE. The CDR3 totals 15 residues. As DNA, the CDR3 is TGTGCCAGTAGCTCCTGGGGTCCCTCTTCCTACGAGCAGTACTTC. Its protein is CASSSWGPSSYEQYF.

This clonotype is classed as medium-sized. The genes are TRBV10-1 and TRBJ2-2; D gene uncertain. Germline values: CDR1 WNHNN, CDR2 SYGVQD (reference sequence). V was trimmed by 8 bases and J by 3 bases, leaving 13 bases between them. CDR3 length: 14 amino acids. CDR3 sequence (DNA): TGCGCCAGCTCCGACGGCACAGACACCGGGGAGCTGTTTTTT. Its translation: CASSDGTDTGELFF.

Comment on this clonotype: The junction and the germline gene differ at one end; a read error may be behind it. The chain recombines TRBV4-1 with TRBJ1-4; D perhaps matches TRBD1 (5 bases). From germline, CDR1 is MGHRA and CDR2 YSYEKL. The CDR3 covers 15 residues. Here the CDR3 DNA reads TGCGCCAGTAGCCCGCCGGGGACCTCGCATAAAAAACTGTTTTTT. Its translation: CASSPPGTSHKKLFF.

This clonotype was observed at least ten times. The chain has TRBV24-1 and TRBJ2-3, with TRBD2 identical over 9 bases. V was pared by 9 bases and J by 2 bases, with 8 bases of the junction left unmatched. The CDR3 length is 15 residues. Germline V gene lookup returns CDR1 KGHDR and CDR2 SFDVKD. CDR3 in amino acids: CATSTSGLTTDTQYF. The CDR3, as DNA: TGTGCCACCTCGACTAGCGGTCTTACCACAGATACGCAGTATTTT.

This clonotype was counted between two and nine times. Sequence at one end of the junction differs from germline and may be a read error. The chain is built from TRBV19 and TRBJ1-5; D is perhaps TRBD1 (6 bases). This CDR3 has 15 residues. Germline CDR1 reads LNHDA; CDR2 reads SQIVND (reference sequence). The CDR3 DNA sequence: TGTGCCAGTAGGAGGGGGGAACAGGAAGGTCAGCCTCAGCATTTT. Residues: CASRRGEQEGQPQHF.

Notes on this clonotype: At one end, the junction sequence differs from germline, possibly due to a read error. The V gene is TRBV6-5, the J gene TRBJ1-2; D remains unclear. Germline values: CDR1 MNHEY, CDR2 SVGAGI. This CDR3 is built from 16 residues. The CDR3 here is CVSSSGVGVVNNGYTF. DNA for the CDR3: TGTGTCAGCAGTTCCGGGGTCGGGGTCGTCAACAATGGCTACACTTTC.

A note on this clonotype: Because it lacks the conserved phenylalanine or tryptophan at the end, this CDR3 is likely a read error. This chain links TRBV5-4 with TRBJ2-5, with 8 bases that match TRBD1. V was pared by 1 base and J by 5 bases, with 7 bases of the junction left unmatched. The CDR3 is made up of 15 amino acids. The V gene's germline CDR1 is SGHNT and CDR2 YYREEE (reference sequence). CDR3 residues: CASSLRQGTRETQYL. CDR3 DNA: TGTGCCAGCAGCTTGAGACAGGGGACGCGGGAGACCCAGTACTTA.

On this clonotype: The conserved closing phenylalanine or tryptophan is absent in this CDR3, likely reflecting a read error. The chain couples TRBV6-1 to TRBJ2-3; D not certain. The CDR3 covers 12 residues. Germline CDR1 reads MNHNS; CDR2 reads SASEGT. Here the CDR3 reads CACKPNTDTQYL. CDR3 in DNA: TGTGCCTGCAAGCCCAACACAGATACTCAGTATCTT.